These 15 T cell receptor beta chains were sequenced from one sample in a study of shared clonotypes between healthy human individuals. Generated by immunoSEQ multiplex PCR, the TCRdb table keeps only in-frame clones and is missing some. The table shows around 2,000,000 clones, with less than 95% occurring only once. As defined, naive CD8 cells were CD45RO-negative and positively selected for CCR7, with terminally differentiated effector memory CD45RA+ cells excluded. Material: naive CD8+ T cells sorted from blood. These receptors were obtained from a man younger than 30 in good health.

This clone was recorded a few times. The genes are TRBV9 and TRBJ2-7; TRBD2 matches at 11 bases. Losses at the gene ends were 4 bases for V and 2 bases for J; bases not matched to a gene: 5. This CDR3 has 15 residues. Germline CDR1 and CDR2: SGDLS and YYNGEE. The CDR3 coding sequence is TGTGCCAGCAGCTTGGGACTAGCGGAGACCTACGAGCAGTACTTC. Translating it yields CASSLGLAETYEQYF.

The gene calls are TRBV15 and TRBJ2-7; perhaps TRBD1 as D (5 bases). Germline CDR1 LNHNV, CDR2 YYDKDF (reference sequence). V gave up 2 bases and J gave up 6 bases, with 11 bases separating them. There are 13 residues in the CDR3. The CDR3 DNA reads TGTGCCACCAGCAGAACCACAGGTTTCGAGCAGTACTTC. Protein product: CATSRTTGFEQYF. The variable domain in full, completed from reference TRBV15 and TRBJ2-7, reads DAMVIQNPRYQVTQFGKPVTLSCSQTLNHNVMYWYQQKSSQAPKLLFHYYDKDFNNEADTPDNFQSRRPNTSFCFLDIRSPGLGDTAMYLCATSRTTGFEQYFGPGTRLTVT.

This clone was recorded once. The gene calls are TRBV7-6 and TRBJ2-5; D uncertain. The V and J ends lost 4 bases and 5 bases respectively, with 17 bases between them. Germline CDR1 is SGHVS and CDR2 is FNYEAQ. The CDR3 has 15 residues. The CDR3 bases are TGTGCCAGCAGCTCCCTCGGAGCCCTCGGGGAGACCCAGTACTTC. Protein: CASSSLGALGETQYF.

V and J are TRBV13 and TRBJ2-3, with TRBD2 identical over 14 bases. With 6 bases clipped from V and 5 bases from J, the junction kept 7 bases outside the gene matches. Germline V lookup: CDR1 PRHDT, CDR2 FYEKMQ (reference sequence). The CDR3 consists of 16 residues. Here the CDR3 reads CASSKTSGGAGDTQYF. The CDR3 bases are TGTGCCAGCAGTAAGACTAGCGGGGGGGCTGGAGATACGCAGTATTTT.

The rearrangement joins TRBV28 to TRBJ2-7; D remains ambiguous. Trimming cost V 3 bases and J 2 bases, with 8 bases left between them. Germline V lookup: CDR1 MDHEN, CDR2 SYDVKM. The CDR3 is made up of 13 amino acids. CDR3 sequence reads: CASSFEQTYEQYF. The CDR3 nucleotides read TGTGCCAGCAGTTTCGAACAAACCTACGAGCAGTACTTC.

The chain is built from TRBV4-3 and TRBJ2-2; 7 positions match TRBD1. This CDR3 is built from 16 residues. The V gene's germline CDR1 is LGHNA and CDR2 YSLEER. J lost 2 bases, V lost 1 base, and 4 bases had no gene match. CDR3 in DNA: TGCGCCAGCAGCCAAGGACAGGGTGCTAACACCGGGGAGCTGTTTTTT. It specifies CASSQGQGANTGELFF.

This chain connects TRBV7-9 to TRBJ2-7, with D tentatively TRBD1 (5 bases). The V end was cut by 5 bases, the J end by 4 bases, with 21 bases between. The length of the CDR3 is 16 residues. Germline-derived CDR1 and CDR2 are SEHNR and FQNEAQ (reference sequence). The CDR3 loop reads CASSPTDREISYEQYF. In DNA form, the CDR3 reads TGTGCCAGCAGCCCCACTGACAGAGAAATTTCGTACGAGCAGTACTTC.

This chain uses TRBV15 with TRBJ2-7; the D call may be TRBD1 or TRBD2 (5 bases each). This CDR3 spans 14 amino acids. Germline-derived CDR1 and CDR2 are LNHNV and YYDKDF (reference sequence). V shed 0 bases and J shed 5 bases, with 11 bases lying between them. In DNA form, the CDR3 reads TGTGCCACCAGCAGAGAGGGGGATGGACACGAGCAGTACTTC. Translated, it gives CATSREGDGHEQYF.

As to this clone: Distinct nucleotide sequences in the sample also encode this CDR3. The chain uses TRBV4-1 and TRBJ2-7, with D perhaps TRBD2 (6 bases). The CDR3 consists of 13 residues. Germline assignment: CDR1 MGHRA and CDR2 YSYEKL. Trimming cost V 1 base and J 6 bases, with 10 bases left between them. The CDR3 loop is CASSQVGGAEQYF. Written as DNA, the CDR3 is TGCGCCAGCAGCCAAGTCGGAGGGGCCGAGCAGTACTTC.

The rearrangement uses TRBV7-8 and TRBJ1-2, with 7 nucleotides matching TRBD1. Per the germline V gene, CDR1 is SGHVS and CDR2 is FQNEAQ. There are 17 residues in the CDR3. After removal of 5 bases from V and 4 bases from J, the junction contained 16 bases not matched to a gene. CDR3 in amino acids: CASSDPGTKGASYGYTF. Written as DNA, the CDR3 is TGTGCCAGCAGCGACCCAGGGACTAAGGGGGCTAGCTATGGCTACACCTTC.

The V call is TRBV5-1, the J call TRBJ1-5, with 9 bases aligning to TRBD1. The CDR3 length is 13 residues. Germline CDR1 reads SGHRS; CDR2 reads YFSETQ. V lost 2 bases, J lost 10 bases, and 4 bases stayed unmatched. CDR3 loop: CASSLLTGGPQHF. As DNA, the CDR3 is TGCGCCAGCAGCTTATTGACAGGGGGACCCCAGCATTTT.

The chain combines TRBV6-5 with TRBJ2-7, with D unresolved. Germline V gene data show CDR1 as MNHEY and CDR2 as SVGAGI. The CDR3 is made up of 13 amino acids. Trimming left V 6 bases short and J 0 bases short, with 9 bases between. CDR3 coding DNA: TGTGCCAGCAGCCCCCTTTTCTCCTACGAGCAGTACTTC. Translated: CASSPLFSYEQYF.

The chain is built from TRBV5-4 and TRBJ2-3; D is ambiguous. Trimming took off 4 bases at V and 3 bases at J, with 12 bases between the two ends. Germline V gene sequence: CDR1 SGHNT, CDR2 YYREEE (reference sequence). The CDR3 is 14 residues long. CDR3 bases: TGTGCCAGCAGCCGGCCCGACTTGACAGATACGCAGTATTTT. Encoded protein: CASSRPDLTDTQYF.

The rearrangement links TRBV6-6 to TRBJ2-7; 9 nucleotides match TRBD1. Germline CDR1 MNHNY, CDR2 SVGAGI (reference sequence). Trimming cost V 5 bases and J 5 bases; bases outside gene matches: 1. This CDR3 has 12 amino acids. The CDR3 bases are TGTGCCAGCAGTGACAGGGGGGACGAGCAGTACTTC. Its protein is CASSDRGDEQYF.

A single count supports this clone. The V and J genes are TRBV11-2 and TRBJ2-3; no reliable D call. Germline V gives CDR1 SGHAT, CDR2 FQNNGV. V lost 1 base and J 3 bases, leaving 8 bases between the germline ends. The length of the CDR3 is 14 residues. CDR3 nucleotides: TGTGCCAGCAGCTTAGTAATCGAGACAGATACGCAGTATTTT. This codes for CASSLVIETDTQYF.